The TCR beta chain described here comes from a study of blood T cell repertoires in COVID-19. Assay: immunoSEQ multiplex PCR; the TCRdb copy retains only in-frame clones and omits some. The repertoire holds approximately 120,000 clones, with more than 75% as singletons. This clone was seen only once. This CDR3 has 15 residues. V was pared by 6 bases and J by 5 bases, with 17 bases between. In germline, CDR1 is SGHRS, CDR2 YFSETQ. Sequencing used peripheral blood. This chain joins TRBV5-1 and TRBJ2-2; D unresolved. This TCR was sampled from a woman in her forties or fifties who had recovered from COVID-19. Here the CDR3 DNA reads TGCGCCAGCACCGTAGCATCCCTACTGACCGGGGAGCTGTTTTTT. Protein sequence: CASTVASLLTGELFF.